These 25 T cell receptor beta chains came from one sample sequenced in a study of T cell responses to AZD1222 COVID-19 vaccine. Clones were sequenced by immunoSEQ multiplex PCR, and TCRdb holds only the in-frame ones, with some missing. Among about 140,000 clones listed, approximately 90% were seen once. The sequenced sample was peripheral blood, obtained on day 0 of AZD1222 vaccination. The receptors here all came from an adult in good health.

The chain is built from TRBV30 and TRBJ2-1; possible D gene TRBD2, 5 bases. V was trimmed by 7 bases and J by 7 bases, leaving 8 bases between them. From germline, CDR1 is GTSNPN and CDR2 SVGIG (reference sequence). The CDR3 covers 10 residues. The chain's CDR3 is CASGGNEQFF. As DNA, the CDR3 is TGTGCCTCCGGCGGGAATGAGCAGTTCTTC.

The chain combines TRBV21-1 with TRBJ2-1; TRBD1, the D gene given by the table, was not confirmed from the DNA. TRBV21-1 is a pseudogene segment. The CDR3 has 14 residues. CDR3 region: CASSKGAGYNEQFF. The CDR3 DNA follows: TGTGCCAGCAGCAAAGGGGCAGGTTACAATGAGCAGTTCTTC.

The chain has TRBV15 and TRBJ1-3; D gene uncertain. The CDR3 runs 13 residues. With 5 bases removed from V and 9 bases from J, the gap between germline ends came to 14 bases. Germline V gene sequence: CDR1 LNHNV, CDR2 YYDKDF (reference sequence). In nucleotides, the CDR3 is TGTGCCACCAGCCCAAATCCCGAGGTCACCATATATTTT. The encoded protein is CATSPNPEVTIYF.

For this clone: Within the sample, other DNA sequences also encode this same CDR3. The chain uses TRBV27 and TRBJ1-3; D ambiguous. CDR3 length: 13 amino acids. CDR1 and CDR2 (germline): MNHEY, SMNVEV (reference sequence). Trimming removed 2 bases from V and 1 base from J, with 3 bases in between. The CDR3 DNA reads TGTGCCAGCAGTTTAAGGTCTGGAAACACCATATATTTT. Amino acids: CASSLRSGNTIYF.

The chain is built from TRBV6-1 and TRBJ1-2, with TRBD1 identical over 7 bases. CDR1 is MNHNS and CDR2 is SASEGT in the germline V gene. The CDR3 extends over 15 amino acids. V shed 4 bases and J 5 bases; nucleotides not matched to a gene: 10. This chain's CDR3 is CASSVALQGTYGYTF. DNA for the CDR3: TGTGCCAGCAGTGTAGCACTACAGGGGACTTATGGCTACACCTTC.

V gene TRBV5-4 combines with J gene TRBJ2-3; D is perhaps TRBD2 (5 bases). V shed 9 bases and J shed 3 bases, with 23 bases lying between them. Per germline, CDR1 SGHNT and CDR2 YYREEE (reference sequence). The CDR3 consists of 16 residues. The CDR3 bases are TGTGCCACTAAGACTATGGGTCAATCCCTAACAGATACGCAGTATTTT. As protein: CATKTMGQSLTDTQYF.

This chain uses TRBV6-5 with TRBJ2-7, with 9 bases lining up with TRBD1. Trimming removed 6 bases from V and 5 bases from J; junction bases left unmatched: 5. This CDR3 spans 13 amino acids. Germline V lookup: CDR1 MNHEY, CDR2 SVGAGI. CDR3 sequence: CASRRDRADEQYF. DNA of the CDR3: TGTGCCAGCAGGCGGGACAGGGCCGACGAGCAGTACTTC.

J is TRBJ1-2 and V is TRBV28, with unresolved D. The ends were cut back, 1 base at V and 4 bases at J, with 10 bases in the middle. Germline CDR1 is MDHEN and CDR2 is SYDVKM. The CDR3 spans 14 residues. The DNA for the CDR3 is TGTGCCAGCAGTTTATTTCGCAGTCTCTATGGCTACACCTTC. Amino acid sequence: CASSLFRSLYGYTF.

Points on this clone: The junction departs from germline at one end; a sequencing error may be responsible. The CDR3 spells CASSLASPNPEAFF. The CDR3 DNA is TGTGCCAGCAGCTTAGCGTCCCCGAACCCTGAAGCTTTCTTT. The chain uses TRBV7-9 and TRBJ1-1, with D hard to call. There are 14 residues in the CDR3. Germline CDR1 SEHNR, CDR2 FQNEAQ (reference sequence).

The V gene is TRBV24-1, the J gene TRBJ1-1; D is uncertain. The germline V gene encodes CDR1 KGHDR and CDR2 SFDVKD. The CDR3 length is 13 residues. Trimming took 4 bases from V and 4 from J, leaving 9 bases between them. The CDR3 sequence: CATSERLATEAFF. The CDR3 DNA follows: TGTGCCACCAGTGAAAGGCTCGCCACTGAAGCTTTCTTT.

In its sample, this clone was seen once. This chain uses TRBV30 with TRBJ1-2; no clear D. Trimming shortened V by 4 bases and J by 8 bases, and 17 bases separated the two germline ends. In germline, CDR1 is GTSNPN, CDR2 SVGIG (reference sequence). CDR3 length equals 13 residues. The CDR3 loop is CAWTRPRLGGYTF. The DNA of the CDR3 is TGTGCCTGGACCCGACCTAGACTTGGGGGCTACACCTTC.

The CDR3 nucleotides read TGTGCCAGCAGCTTAAGGGGTCGAGGGCAGTTCTTC. Its translation is CASSLRGRGQFF. This chain uses TRBV11-3 with TRBJ2-1, with a possible D match to TRBD1 (5 bases). Germline CDR1 is SGHNT and CDR2 is YENEEA. V lost 2 bases, J lost 12 bases, and 11 bases lay in between. This CDR3 spans 12 amino acids.

The chain joins TRBV30 to TRBJ2-7; D unresolved. The CDR3 covers 13 residues. V lost 3 bases, J lost 5 bases, and 14 bases lay in between. The germline V gene encodes CDR1 GTSNPN and CDR2 SVGIG (reference sequence). CDR3 loop: CAWRWQRAHEQYF. The DNA for the CDR3 is TGTGCCTGGAGGTGGCAAAGGGCCCACGAGCAGTACTTC.

The rearrangement joins TRBV28 to TRBJ1-5; D unresolved. Germline CDR1 reads MDHEN; CDR2 reads SYDVKM. The CDR3 has 11 residues. Trimming pared 6 bases from V and 4 bases from J, leaving 4 bases between. CDR3 in DNA: TGTGCCAGCAGGGGAAATCAGCCCCAGCATTTT. Residues: CASRGNQPQHF.

This clone was seen only once. V usage is TRBV14 and J usage is TRBJ2-1, with a weak D call TRBD2 (6 bases). V gave up 3 bases and J gave up 0 bases, with 9 bases separating them. CDR1 SGHDN and CDR2 FVKESK come from the germline V gene. This CDR3 has 15 residues. CDR3 bases: TGTGCCAGCAGCCACCTAGCGAGCTCCTACAATGAGCAGTTCTTC. Protein product: CASSHLASSYNEQFF.

The V and J genes are TRBV7-8 and TRBJ2-1, with 15 positions matching TRBD2. The CDR3 totals 21 residues. Per germline, CDR1 SGHVS and CDR2 FQNEAQ. The V gene end was trimmed by 1 base and the J gene end by 4 bases; junction bases not matched to a gene: 14. The CDR3 protein is CASSLGILRTSGGAEYNEQFF. The DNA of the CDR3 is TGTGCCAGCAGCTTAGGGATTTTACGGACTAGCGGGGGGGCCGAATACAATGAGCAGTTCTTC.

The V call is TRBV6-5, the J call TRBJ1-2; 9 bases fit TRBD1. The ends lost 6 bases at V and 1 base at J; junction bases unmatched: 6. In germline, CDR1 is MNHEY, CDR2 SVGAGI. The CDR3 sequence is 15 residues long. CDR3 nucleotides: TGTGCCAGCAGCACCGACAGGGGGAGTAACTATGGCTACACCTTC. Its translation is CASSTDRGSNYGYTF.

The chain joins TRBV4-1 to TRBJ2-3; 11 nucleotides agree with TRBD2. After removal of 2 bases from V and 6 bases from J, the junction contained 10 bases not matched to a gene. This CDR3 is 17 amino acids long. Germline V lookup: CDR1 MGHRA, CDR2 YSYEKL. DNA for the CDR3: TGCGCCAGCAGCCAACAGAAGACTAGCGGGGACGGGGATACGCAGTATTTT. Protein sequence: CASSQQKTSGDGDTQYF.

The CDR3 reads CASSFDYQHTIYF. As DNA, the CDR3 is TGTGCCAGCAGTTTCGACTACCAGCACACCATATATTTT. The rearrangement joins TRBV28 to TRBJ1-3; D remains unclear. The CDR3 spans 13 residues. With 3 bases removed from V and 8 bases from J, the gap between germline ends came to 11 bases. CDR1 is MDHEN and CDR2 is SYDVKM in the germline V gene.

This chain connects TRBV5-5 to TRBJ2-1, with D possibly being TRBD1 (5 bases). Trimming removed 7 bases from V and 10 bases from J, with 15 bases in between. Germline V CDR1 and CDR2: SGHKS, YYEKEE (reference sequence). The CDR3 has 12 residues. CDR3 in DNA: TGTGCCAGCTTGGGGCAATTCAACGAGCAGTTCTTC. Encoded protein: CASLGQFNEQFF.

The chain carries TRBV6-5 and TRBJ1-6, with D tentatively TRBD1 (5 bases). Germline V gives CDR1 MNHEY, CDR2 SVGAGI. V was cut by 0 bases and J by 7 bases, with 10 bases left in between. The CDR3 consists of 15 residues. CDR3 in amino acids: CASSYSWGDNSPLHF. CDR3 sequence (DNA): TGTGCCAGCAGTTACTCGTGGGGGGACAATTCACCCCTCCACTTT.

This clone appeared once. The chain carries TRBV28 and TRBJ1-3; possibly TRBD1 for D (5 bases). The CDR3 covers 12 residues. Trimming stripped 6 bases from V and 9 bases from J, with 12 bases between. Germline loops: CDR1 MDHEN, CDR2 SYDVKM. The CDR3 spells CASSSYGTTIYF. In DNA, the CDR3 is TGTGCCAGCAGCTCGTACGGGACCACCATATATTTT.

V and J are TRBV29-1 and TRBJ2-2; D unclear. From germline, CDR1 is SQVTM and CDR2 ANQGSEA. This CDR3 region has 15 residues. Trimming cost V 1 base and J 4 bases, with 13 bases left between them. The CDR3: CSVEVKGSATGELFF. The CDR3 DNA follows: TGCAGCGTTGAAGTAAAAGGTTCCGCCACCGGGGAGCTGTTTTTT.

The genes are TRBV19 and TRBJ2-1; the match to TRBD1 covers 8 bases. Germline V gene lookup returns CDR1 LNHDA and CDR2 SQIVND (reference sequence). The CDR3 loop spans 14 amino acids. V shed 7 bases, J shed 3 bases, and the junction held 5 bases outside the gene matches. CDR3: CASTQGAGYNEQFF. CDR3 in DNA: TGTGCCAGTACCCAGGGGGCGGGCTACAATGAGCAGTTCTTC.

This chain joins TRBV7-2 and TRBJ2-2; D is uncertain. This CDR3 contains 17 residues. In germline, CDR1 is SGHTA, CDR2 FQGNSA. The V end was cut by 2 bases, the J end by 4 bases, with 17 bases between. The CDR3 DNA reads TGTGCCAGCAGCTTATGGCATCGTAGACTCTTCACCGGGGAGCTGTTTTTT. Protein product: CASSLWHRRLFTGELFF.